A single sample gave rise to the 29 T cell receptor beta chains below, sequenced in a study of cytomegalovirus exposure and HLA in healthy donors. The PCR contained 60 Vbeta and 13 Jbeta primers. The method was immunoSEQ multiplex PCR; TCRdb's version includes in-frame clones alone and lacks a portion of them. Here the sample spans roughly 200,000 clones, approximately 85% being singletons. Material for sequencing was PBMCs. Receptors originate from a woman in her 40s in good health and CMV-seronegative.

This clone was counted between two and nine times. The V and J genes are TRBV6-1 and TRBJ1-4; a possible D gene is TRBD1 (5 bases). V lost 2 bases, J lost 3 bases, and 10 bases lay in between. CDR3 length equals 15 residues. Germline CDR1 is MNHNS and CDR2 is SASEGT. CDR3 sequence: CASSEMAGSNEKLFF. In DNA, the CDR3 is TGTGCCAGCAGTGAAATGGCAGGGTCTAATGAAAAACTGTTTTTT.

The rearrangement links TRBV27 to TRBJ1-1, with D maybe TRBD1 (5 bases). CDR1 and CDR2 from the germline V gene are MNHEY and SMNVEV (reference sequence). The CDR3 is 15 amino acids. The ends were cut back, 7 bases at V and 0 bases at J, with 15 bases in the middle. CDR3 amino acids: CASINRPGMNTEAFF. In DNA, the CDR3 is TGTGCCAGCATAAACAGGCCAGGTATGAACACTGAAGCTTTCTTT.

The chain employs TRBV29-1 and TRBJ2-6; D unclear. The length of the CDR3 is 16 residues. The V gene's germline CDR1 is SQVTM and CDR2 ANQGSEA. Trimming took off 5 bases at V and 0 bases at J, with 14 bases between the two ends. CDR3 sequence: CSVPTGTSSGANVLTF. CDR3 in DNA: TGCAGCGTTCCGACGGGTACAAGCTCTGGGGCCAACGTCCTGACTTTC. The whole variable domain, remainder taken from reference TRBV29-1 and TRBJ2-6, is SAVISQKPSRDICQRGTSLTIQCQVDSQVTMMFWYRQQPGQSLTLIATANQGSEATYESGFVIDKFPISRPNLTFSTLTVSNMSPEDSSIYLCSVPTGTSSGANVLTFGAGSRLTVL.

The V call is TRBV14, the J call TRBJ2-1; TRBD2 matches at 8 bases. The germline V gene has CDR1 SGHDN and CDR2 FVKESK. There are 15 residues in the CDR3. The V segment lost 0 bases and the J segment 12 bases; nucleotides outside the gene matches: 10. In DNA form, the CDR3 reads TGTGCCAGCAGCCAAGATCAACTAGCGGCCCACGGGCAGTTCTTC. Amino acids: CASSQDQLAAHGQFF.

The chain couples TRBV6-1 to TRBJ2-1; TRBD2 matches at 7 bases. CDR1 and CDR2 from the germline V gene are MNHNS and SASEGT. Unmatched junction bases numbered 9, after V lost 7 bases and J lost 3 bases. This CDR3 has 15 residues. CDR3 nucleotide sequence: TGTGCCAGCAATTCCCGCGGGAGAGGCTACAATGAGCAGTTCTTC. Translation gives CASNSRGRGYNEQFF.

This clone turned up a few times. The chain recombines TRBV27 with TRBJ2-7; 8 nucleotides line up with TRBD2. J was trimmed by 2 bases and V by 0 bases; bases with no gene match: 3. CDR3 size: 15 residues. Germline CDR1 is MNHEY and CDR2 is SMNVEV (reference sequence). Written as DNA, the CDR3 is TGTGCCAGCAGTTTATCCCCGGGAGGGGCCTACGAGCAGTACTTC. Translated: CASSLSPGGAYEQYF.

J is TRBJ2-1 and V is TRBV6-5; TRBD2 is a possible D gene (6 bases). Trimming left V 6 bases short and J 5 bases short, with 14 bases between. CDR3 length: 14 amino acids. From germline, CDR1 is MNHEY and CDR2 SVGAGI. The CDR3 loop is CASREGLRHNEQFF. CDR3 nucleotides: TGTGCCAGCAGGGAGGGACTTCGCCACAATGAGCAGTTCTTC.

The chain links TRBV7-2 to TRBJ2-2, with 16 bases lining up with TRBD2. The germline gives CDR1 SGHTA, CDR2 FQGNSA. Trimming cost V 1 base and J 6 bases; bases outside gene matches: 5. This CDR3 comprises 18 residues. The CDR3 bases are TGTGCCAGCAGCTTAGGAGGGACTAGCGGGAGGGCTTCCGGGGAGCTGTTTTTT. The encoded protein is CASSLGGTSGRASGELFF.

V gene TRBV5-1 combines with J gene TRBJ1-2, with 8 bases aligning to TRBD1. CDR3 length: 14 amino acids. Germline V gene sequence: CDR1 SGHRS, CDR2 YFSETQ. The J segment lost 4 bases and the V segment lost 3 bases, leaving 5 bases of the junction unmatched. In DNA form, the CDR3 reads TGCGCCAGCAGCTCCGGACAGGGTGGCTATGGCTACACCTTC. This codes for CASSSGQGGYGYTF.

V usage is TRBV5-4 and J usage is TRBJ1-1; 7 positions agree with TRBD1. CDR1 and CDR2 (germline): SGHNT, YYREEE (reference sequence). The J segment lost 2 bases and the V segment lost 2 bases, leaving 9 bases of the junction unmatched. The CDR3 length is 16 residues. CDR3 DNA sequence: TGTGCCAGCAGCTTACTGCGGGACAGTGCAAACACTGAAGCTTTCTTT. Amino acids: CASSLLRDSANTEAFF.

The chain uses TRBV19 and TRBJ2-1; the match to TRBD1 covers 7 bases. The CDR3 is 18 amino acids. The germline CDR1 and CDR2 sequences are LNHDA and SQIVND (reference sequence). V lost 3 bases, J lost 1 base, and 12 bases stayed unmatched. CDR3 DNA sequence: TGTGCCAGTAGTATTGCCCCTGTACAGGGGTATTCCTACAATGAGCAGTTCTTC. Translated: CASSIAPVQGYSYNEQFF.

In its sample, this clone was seen a few times. The rearrangement uses TRBV30 and TRBJ2-2; tentative D call: TRBD1 (6 bases). With 4 bases removed from V and 1 base from J, the gap between germline ends came to 13 bases. CDR3 length equals 15 residues. Germline lookup yields CDR1 GTSNPN and CDR2 SVGIG (reference sequence). For the CDR3, the DNA is TGTGCCTGGACCCACACAGGGATGAACACCGGGGAGCTGTTTTTT. It yields the protein CAWTHTGMNTGELFF.

This clone was seen once. The CDR3 DNA reads TGCGCCAGCAGCCAACTTCACACGACAGGGGTTTATTGGGGCTACACCTTC. Translation gives CASSQLHTTGVYWGYTF. The V gene is TRBV4-1, the J gene TRBJ1-2, with 8 bases that match TRBD1. The V segment lost 2 bases and the J segment 8 bases; nucleotides outside the gene matches: 16. This CDR3 is built from 17 residues. Germline loops: CDR1 MGHRA, CDR2 YSYEKL.

This chain uses TRBV27 with TRBJ2-1, with 10 bases aligning to TRBD2. The junction had 8 bases not matched to a gene; V was cut back by 4 bases and J by 5 bases. The CDR3 length is 16 residues. Looked up from germline, CDR1 is MNHEY and CDR2 is SMNVEV (reference sequence). The CDR3 is CASSSLQGLAHNEQFF. CDR3 coding DNA: TGTGCCAGCAGTTCCCTACAGGGACTAGCGCACAATGAGCAGTTCTTC.

This sequence joins TRBV7-2 and TRBJ2-7; D gene ambiguous. CDR1 SGHTA and CDR2 FQGNSA come from the germline V gene. This CDR3 has 15 residues. Trimming removed 2 bases from V and 5 bases from J, with 16 bases in between. The CDR3 DNA sequence: TGTGCCAGCAGCTTAACTTTTCGGTTGATCGACGAGCAGTACTTC. Protein sequence: CASSLTFRLIDEQYF.

The gene calls are TRBV5-1 and TRBJ1-1; 10 bases are a match to TRBD1. CDR1 SGHRS and CDR2 YFSETQ come from the germline V gene. V was clipped by 0 bases and J by 5 bases; unmatched bases: 1. The CDR3 consists of 14 residues. CDR3 sequence (DNA): TGCGCCAGCAGCTTGGTGGGACAGGGGACTGAAGCTTTCTTT. This gives the protein CASSLVGQGTEAFF.

The genes are TRBV4-2 and TRBJ2-1; D unclear. With 2 bases removed from V and 6 bases from J, the gap between germline ends came to 14 bases. The CDR3 runs to 15 residues. Looked up from germline, CDR1 is LGHNA and CDR2 is YNFKEQ. The DNA for the CDR3 is TGTGCCAGCAGCCAAATGTCGAGCTCCGCCAATGAGCAGTTCTTC. It is translated as CASSQMSSSANEQFF.

The chain combines TRBV5-1 with TRBJ2-1; 7 bases match TRBD1. This CDR3 is 16 amino acids long. Trimming cost V 4 bases and J 2 bases; bases outside gene matches: 9. Germline V CDR1 and CDR2: SGHRS, YFSETQ. CDR3 bases: TGCGCCAGCAGCACAGGATGGGGACAGACCTACAATGAGCAGTTCTTC. It specifies CASSTGWGQTYNEQFF.

This clone was detected once. The J gene is TRBJ1-6, the V gene TRBV5-4; TRBD1 agrees at 7 bases. The V and J ends lost 5 bases and 7 bases, in that order; junction bases with no gene match: 6. The CDR3 is made up of 14 amino acids. The germline CDR1 and CDR2 sequences are SGHNT and YYREEE (reference sequence). CDR3 coding DNA: TGTGCCAGCAGTTTACAGGGGTTCAATTCACCCCTCCACTTT. Translated: CASSLQGFNSPLHF.

The gene calls are TRBV2 and TRBJ1-6; possibly TRBD1 for D (5 bases). CDR1 and CDR2 (germline): SNHLY, FYNNEI. This CDR3 contains 12 residues. Trimming cost V 6 bases and J 11 bases, with 11 bases left between them. CDR3 amino acids: CASSVSGPPLHF. CDR3 bases: TGTGCCAGCAGCGTATCAGGGCCACCCCTCCACTTT.

This clone was picked up a small number of times. The chain has TRBV7-6 and TRBJ1-4; 7 nucleotides agree with TRBD1. The V and J ends lost 2 bases and 0 bases, in that order; junction bases with no gene match: 6. The germline gives CDR1 SGHVS, CDR2 FNYEAQ. The CDR3 sequence is 17 residues long. The CDR3: CASSLSGQTATNEKLFF. The CDR3 DNA follows: TGTGCCAGCAGCTTATCGGGACAGACCGCAACTAATGAAAAACTGTTTTTT.

The genes are TRBV27 and TRBJ2-7, with D possibly being TRBD2 (6 bases). The CDR3 contains 13 residues. Looked up from germline, CDR1 is MNHEY and CDR2 is SMNVEV (reference sequence). With 5 bases removed from V and 7 bases from J, the gap between germline ends came to 15 bases. Written as DNA, the CDR3 is TGTGCCAGCAGTGCCCTGGGGGGAGAGGAGCAGTACTTC. It codes for CASSALGGEEQYF.

This clone was detected only a few times. V usage is TRBV27 and J usage is TRBJ1-2; D unresolved. Trimming shortened V by 3 bases and J by 0 bases, and 17 bases separated the two germline ends. Germline V gene sequence: CDR1 MNHEY, CDR2 SMNVEV (reference sequence). The CDR3 loop spans 17 amino acids. CDR3 sequence reads: CASSLRLTPEANYGYTF. CDR3 DNA: TGTGCCAGCAGTTTGAGGTTAACCCCCGAAGCTAACTATGGCTACACCTTC.

The rearrangement links TRBV14 to TRBJ1-2, with D maybe TRBD1 (5 bases). Between the trimmed V and J ends, which lost 4 bases and 1 base, there was a span of 7 bases. Germline V CDR1 and CDR2: SGHDN, FVKESK. The CDR3 extends over 13 amino acids. CDR3 residues: CASSPQGNYGYTF. The CDR3, as DNA: TGTGCCAGCAGCCCTCAGGGTAACTATGGCTACACCTTC. Full variable domain (rest looked up from reference TRBV14 and TRBJ1-2): EAGVTQFPSHSVIEKGQTVTLRCDPISGHDNLYWYRRVMGKEIKFLLHFVKESKQDESGMPNNRFLAERTGGTYSTLKVQPAELEDSGVYFCASSPQGNYGYTFGSGTRLTVV.

The rearrangement links TRBV5-1 to TRBJ2-3; 7 nucleotides match TRBD2. CDR1 and CDR2 (germline): SGHRS, YFSETQ. V was clipped by 2 bases and J by 4 bases; unmatched bases: 4. The CDR3 has 14 amino acids. CDR3 residues: CASSLAGNSDTQYF. CDR3 in DNA: TGCGCCAGCAGCTTAGCGGGAAATTCAGATACGCAGTATTTT. Full variable domain (outside the CDR3, taken from reference TRBV5-1 and TRBJ2-3): KAGVTQTPRYLIKTRGQQVTLSCSPISGHRSVSWYQQTPGQGLQFLFEYFSETQRNKGNFPGRFSGRQFSNSRSEMNVSTLELGDSALYLCASSLAGNSDTQYFGPGTRLTVL.

This sequence joins TRBV12-5 and TRBJ2-7; the D gene is possibly TRBD2 (5 bases). V shed 6 bases and J shed 2 bases, with 17 bases lying between them. Germline V gene lookup returns CDR1 LGHNT and CDR2 FRNRAP. There are 15 residues in the CDR3. The CDR3 is CASGRSGGGPYEQYF. In DNA form, the CDR3 reads TGTGCTAGTGGCCGCAGCGGAGGTGGGCCCTACGAGCAGTACTTC.

V and J are TRBV5-1 and TRBJ1-1; maybe TRBD1 (5 bases). This CDR3 has 12 residues. Germline assignment: CDR1 SGHRS and CDR2 YFSETQ. V gave up 7 bases and J gave up 1 base, with 8 bases separating them. CDR3 loop: CASSGQNTEAFF. In DNA form, the CDR3 reads TGCGCCAGCTCCGGACAGAACACTGAAGCTTTCTTT. Full variable domain (outside the CDR3, taken from reference TRBV5-1 and TRBJ1-1): KAGVTQTPRYLIKTRGQQVTLSCSPISGHRSVSWYQQTPGQGLQFLFEYFSETQRNKGNFPGRFSGRQFSNSRSEMNVSTLELGDSALYLCASSGQNTEAFFGQGTRLTVV.

The chain employs TRBV5-1 and TRBJ1-4, with 11 bases matching TRBD1. There are 16 residues in the CDR3. The germline V gene encodes CDR1 SGHRS and CDR2 YFSETQ. The junction had 6 bases not matched to a gene; V was cut back by 4 bases and J by 4 bases. The CDR3 here is CASSKDRGLGNEKLFF. CDR3 DNA: TGCGCCAGCAGCAAGGACAGGGGGCTGGGTAATGAAAAACTGTTTTTT.

V gene TRBV28 combines with J gene TRBJ2-7; D might be TRBD1 (6 bases). Per the germline V gene, CDR1 is MDHEN and CDR2 is SYDVKM. Trimming removed 6 bases from V and 3 bases from J, with 15 bases in between. This CDR3 comprises 14 residues. CDR3 in amino acids: CASSSPWGHYEQYF. CDR3 coding DNA: TGTGCCAGCAGCTCGCCTTGGGGGCACTACGAGCAGTACTTC.